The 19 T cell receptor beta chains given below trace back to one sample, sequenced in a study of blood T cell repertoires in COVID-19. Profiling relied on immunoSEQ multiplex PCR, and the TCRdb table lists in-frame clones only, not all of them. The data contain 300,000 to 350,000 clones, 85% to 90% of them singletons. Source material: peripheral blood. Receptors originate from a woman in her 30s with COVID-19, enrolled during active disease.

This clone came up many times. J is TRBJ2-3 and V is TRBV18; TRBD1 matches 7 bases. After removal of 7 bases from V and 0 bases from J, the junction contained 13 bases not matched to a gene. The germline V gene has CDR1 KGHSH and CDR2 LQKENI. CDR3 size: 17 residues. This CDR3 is CASYPLGQSTSTDTQYF. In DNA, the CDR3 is TGTGCCAGCTACCCCCTGGGACAGTCAACTAGCACAGATACGCAGTATTTT.

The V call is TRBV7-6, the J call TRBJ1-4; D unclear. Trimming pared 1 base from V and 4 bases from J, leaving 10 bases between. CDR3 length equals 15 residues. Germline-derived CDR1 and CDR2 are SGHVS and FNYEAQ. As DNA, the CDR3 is TGTGCCAGCAGCTTAGAACCCGGGAATAATGAAAAACTGTTTTTT. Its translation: CASSLEPGNNEKLFF.

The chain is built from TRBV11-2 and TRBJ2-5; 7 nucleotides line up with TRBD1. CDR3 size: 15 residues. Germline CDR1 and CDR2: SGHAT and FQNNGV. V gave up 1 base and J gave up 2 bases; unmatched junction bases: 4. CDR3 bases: TGTGCCAGCAGCTTAGTGGGCAGGGGGCAAGAGACCCAGTACTTC. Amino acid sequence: CASSLVGRGQETQYF.

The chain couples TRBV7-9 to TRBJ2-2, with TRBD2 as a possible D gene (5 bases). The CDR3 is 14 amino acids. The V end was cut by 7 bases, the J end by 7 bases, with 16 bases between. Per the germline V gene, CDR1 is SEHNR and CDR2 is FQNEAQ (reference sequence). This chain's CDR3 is CASNDPSGGGELFF. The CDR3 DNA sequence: TGTGCCAGCAACGATCCTTCTGGAGGCGGGGAGCTGTTTTTT. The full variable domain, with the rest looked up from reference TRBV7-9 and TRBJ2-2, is DTGVSQNPRHKITKRGQNVTFRCDPISEHNRLYWYRQTLGQGPEFLTYFQNEAQLEKSRLLSDRFSAERPKGSFSTLEIQRTEQGDSAMYLCASNDPSGGGELFFGEGSRLTVL.

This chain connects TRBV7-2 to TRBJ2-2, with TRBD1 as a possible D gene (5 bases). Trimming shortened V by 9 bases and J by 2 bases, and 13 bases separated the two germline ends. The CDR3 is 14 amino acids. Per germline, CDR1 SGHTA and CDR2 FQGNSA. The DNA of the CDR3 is TGTGCCAGTAATCAGGGTTTTAACACCGGGGAGCTGTTTTTT. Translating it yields CASNQGFNTGELFF.

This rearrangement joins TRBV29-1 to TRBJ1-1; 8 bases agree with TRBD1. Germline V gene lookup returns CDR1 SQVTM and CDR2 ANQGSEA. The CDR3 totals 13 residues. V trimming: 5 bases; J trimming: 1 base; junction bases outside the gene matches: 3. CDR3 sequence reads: CSVRTGTNTEAFF. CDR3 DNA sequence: TGCAGCGTTCGGACAGGGACGAACACTGAAGCTTTCTTT. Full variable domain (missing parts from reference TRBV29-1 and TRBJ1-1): SAVISQKPSRDICQRGTSLTIQCQVDSQVTMMFWYRQQPGQSLTLIATANQGSEATYESGFVIDKFPISRPNLTFSTLTVSNMSPEDSSIYLCSVRTGTNTEAFFGQGTRLTVV.

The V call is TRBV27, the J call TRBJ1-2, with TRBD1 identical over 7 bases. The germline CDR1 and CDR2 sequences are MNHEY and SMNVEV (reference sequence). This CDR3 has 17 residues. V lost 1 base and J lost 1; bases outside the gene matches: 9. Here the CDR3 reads CASSLWGTATNNYGYTF. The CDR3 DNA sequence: TGTGCCAGCAGTTTATGGGGGACAGCCACCAATAACTATGGCTACACCTTC.

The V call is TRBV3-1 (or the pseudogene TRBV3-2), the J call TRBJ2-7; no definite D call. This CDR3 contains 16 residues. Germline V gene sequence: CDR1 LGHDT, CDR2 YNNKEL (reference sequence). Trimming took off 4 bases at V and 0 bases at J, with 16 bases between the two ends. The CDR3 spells CASSLLGGASSYEQYF. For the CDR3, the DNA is TGTGCCAGCAGCCTCCTCGGCGGCGCCAGCTCCTACGAGCAGTACTTC.

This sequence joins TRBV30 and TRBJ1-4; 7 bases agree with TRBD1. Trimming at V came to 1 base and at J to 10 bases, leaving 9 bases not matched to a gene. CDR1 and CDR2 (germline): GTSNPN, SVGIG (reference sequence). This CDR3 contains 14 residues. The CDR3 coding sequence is TGTGCCTGGAGTGACGGGGCAGGGGGGCGAAAACTGTTTTTT. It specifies CAWSDGAGGRKLFF. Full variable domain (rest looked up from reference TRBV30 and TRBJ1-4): SQTIHQWPATLVQPVGSPLSLECTVEGTSNPNLYWYRQAAGRGLQLLFYSVGIGQISSEVPQNLSASRPQDRQFILSSKKLLLSDSGFYLCAWSDGAGGRKLFFGSGTQLSVL.

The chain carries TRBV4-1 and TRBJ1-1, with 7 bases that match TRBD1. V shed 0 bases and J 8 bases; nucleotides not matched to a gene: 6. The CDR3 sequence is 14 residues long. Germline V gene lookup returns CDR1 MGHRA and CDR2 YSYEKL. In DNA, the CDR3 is TGCGCCAGCAGCCAAGAAGGGGGCGGCAGAGAAGCTTTCTTT. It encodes CASSQEGGGREAFF.

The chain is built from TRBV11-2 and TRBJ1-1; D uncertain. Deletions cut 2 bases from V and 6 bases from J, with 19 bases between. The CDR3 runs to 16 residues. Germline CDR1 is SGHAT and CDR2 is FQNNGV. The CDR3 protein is CASSLRSYGDLSEAFF. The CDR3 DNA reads TGTGCCAGCAGCTTAAGGTCGTACGGGGATTTGTCTGAAGCTTTCTTT.

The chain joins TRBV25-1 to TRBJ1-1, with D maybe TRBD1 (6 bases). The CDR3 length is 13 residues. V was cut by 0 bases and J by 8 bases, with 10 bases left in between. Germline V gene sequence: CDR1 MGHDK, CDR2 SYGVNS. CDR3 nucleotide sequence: TGTGCCAGCAGTGAATATCAACAGGGAGAAGCTTTCTTT. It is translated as CASSEYQQGEAFF.

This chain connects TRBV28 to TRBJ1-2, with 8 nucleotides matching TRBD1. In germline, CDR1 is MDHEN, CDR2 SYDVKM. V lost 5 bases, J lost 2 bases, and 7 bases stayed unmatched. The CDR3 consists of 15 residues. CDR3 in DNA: TGTGCCAGCAGTGCCACAGGGGGGTTAAACTATGGCTACACCTTC. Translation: CASSATGGLNYGYTF.

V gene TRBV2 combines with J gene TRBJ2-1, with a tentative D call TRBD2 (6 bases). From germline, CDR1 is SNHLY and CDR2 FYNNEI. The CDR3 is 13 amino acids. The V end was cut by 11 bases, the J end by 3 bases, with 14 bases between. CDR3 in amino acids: CAREAGSYNEQFF. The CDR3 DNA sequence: TGTGCCCGCGAGGCCGGGAGCTACAATGAGCAGTTCTTC. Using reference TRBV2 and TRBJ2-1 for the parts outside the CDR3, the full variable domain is EPEVTQTPSHQVTQMGQEVILRCVPISNHLYFYWYRQILGQKVEFLVSFYNNEISEKSEIFDDQFSVERPDGSNFTLKIRSTKLEDSAMYFCAREAGSYNEQFFGPGTRLTVL.

CDR3 amino acids: CASSEVRYQPQHF. CDR3 nucleotide sequence: TGTGCCAGCAGTGAAGTCAGGTACCAGCCCCAGCATTTT. This chain uses TRBV6-1 with TRBJ1-5; no firm D call. The V and J ends lost 1 base and 7 bases respectively, with 8 bases between them. Germline loops: CDR1 MNHNS, CDR2 SASEGT. The CDR3 is 13 residues long.

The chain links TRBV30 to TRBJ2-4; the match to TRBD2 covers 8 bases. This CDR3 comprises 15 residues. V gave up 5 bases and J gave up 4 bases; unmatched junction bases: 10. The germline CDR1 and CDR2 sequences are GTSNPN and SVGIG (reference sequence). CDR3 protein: CAWATRAGVKNIQYF. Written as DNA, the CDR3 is TGTGCCTGGGCTACTCGAGCGGGAGTTAAAAACATTCAGTACTTC.

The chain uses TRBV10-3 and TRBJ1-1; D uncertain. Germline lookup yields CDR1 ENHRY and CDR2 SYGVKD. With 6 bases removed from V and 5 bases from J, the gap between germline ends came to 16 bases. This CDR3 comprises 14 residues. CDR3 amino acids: CAIRPEVGGTEAFF. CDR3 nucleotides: TGTGCCATCAGACCCGAAGTGGGAGGAACTGAAGCTTTCTTT.

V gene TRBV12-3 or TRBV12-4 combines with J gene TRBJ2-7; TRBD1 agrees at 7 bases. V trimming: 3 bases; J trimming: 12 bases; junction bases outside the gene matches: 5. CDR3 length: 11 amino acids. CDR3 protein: CASSFRDSVYF. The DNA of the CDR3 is TGTGCCAGCAGTTTTCGGGACAGTGTGTACTTC.

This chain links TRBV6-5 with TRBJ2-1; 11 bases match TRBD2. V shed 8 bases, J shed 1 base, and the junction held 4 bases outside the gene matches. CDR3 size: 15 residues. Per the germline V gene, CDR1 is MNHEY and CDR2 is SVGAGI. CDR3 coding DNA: TGTGCCAGCCAGACTAGCGGGACATCCTACAATGAGCAGTTCTTC. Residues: CASQTSGTSYNEQFF.